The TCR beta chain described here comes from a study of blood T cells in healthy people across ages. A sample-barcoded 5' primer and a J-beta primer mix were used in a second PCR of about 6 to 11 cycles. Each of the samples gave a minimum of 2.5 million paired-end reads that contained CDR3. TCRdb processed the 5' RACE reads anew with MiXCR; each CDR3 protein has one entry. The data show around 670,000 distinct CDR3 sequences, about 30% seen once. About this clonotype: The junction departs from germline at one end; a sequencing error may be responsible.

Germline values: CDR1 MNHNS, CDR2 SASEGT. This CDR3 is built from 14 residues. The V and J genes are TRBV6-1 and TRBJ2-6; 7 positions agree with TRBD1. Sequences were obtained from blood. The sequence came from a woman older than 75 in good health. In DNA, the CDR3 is TGTCCCAGAAGGACAGGCTCTGGGGCCAACGTCCTGACTTTC. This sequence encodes CPRRTGSGANVLTF.